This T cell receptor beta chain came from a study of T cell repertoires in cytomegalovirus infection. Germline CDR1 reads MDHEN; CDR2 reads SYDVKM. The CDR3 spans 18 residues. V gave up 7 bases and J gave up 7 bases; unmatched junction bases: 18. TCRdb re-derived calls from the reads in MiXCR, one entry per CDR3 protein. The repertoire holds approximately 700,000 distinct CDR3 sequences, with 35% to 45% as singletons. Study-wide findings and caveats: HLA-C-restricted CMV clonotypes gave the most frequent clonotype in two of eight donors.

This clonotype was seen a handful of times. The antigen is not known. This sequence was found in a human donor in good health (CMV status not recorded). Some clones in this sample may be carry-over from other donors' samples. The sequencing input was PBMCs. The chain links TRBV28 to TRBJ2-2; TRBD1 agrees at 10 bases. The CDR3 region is CASTEQEPGQGFVGELFF. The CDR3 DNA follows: TGTGCCAGCACCGAACAAGAACCGGGACAGGGGTTCGTCGGGGAGCTGTTTTTT.